Listed below are T cell receptor beta chains from one sample, sequenced in a study of shared clonotypes between healthy human individuals. Only in-frame clones appear in the TCRdb table, and some are missing; sequencing was by immunoSEQ multiplex PCR. The sample has about 2.4 million clones; roughly 93% are singletons. Specimen: naive CD4+ T cells from PBMCs. Receptor source: a man aged 18-30 years in good health. Some clones in this sample may be carry-over from other donors' samples. CDR3s include the opening cysteine and the closing phenylalanine or tryptophan. The D gene is left open where the match is weak. Some rows have no size entry. The others give once, few or many, or a class for an expanded clone.

j_gene: TRBJ2-3; abundance: few; len: 13; v_gene: TRBV6-1; d_gene: TRBD2; CDR3nt: TGTGCCTCAGAGGGACTAGCCGTAGATACGCAGTATTTT; CDR3aa: CASEGLAVDTQYF
j_gene: TRBJ2-5; abundance: -; len: 14; v_gene: TRBV2; d_gene: -; CDR3nt: TGTGCCAGCGGGGCTGGCGCCCTCCAAGAGACCCAGTACTTC; CDR3aa: CASGAGALQETQYF
j_gene: TRBJ2-7; abundance: -; len: 14; v_gene: TRBV5-4; d_gene: TRBD1; CDR3nt: TGTGCCAGCACACCGGGACAGGGATCGTACGAGCAGTACTTC; CDR3aa: CASTPGQGSYEQYF
j_gene: TRBJ2-3; abundance: -; len: 14; v_gene: TRBV5-4; d_gene: -; CDR3nt: TGTGCCAGCAGCTTGGCCACGTGGTCGGATACGCAGTATTTT; CDR3aa: CASSLATWSDTQYF
j_gene: TRBJ1-5; abundance: -; len: 13; v_gene: TRBV30; d_gene: -; CDR3nt: TGTGCCTGGAGTAGGCAGGTCAATCAGCCCCAGCATTTT; CDR3aa: CAWSRQVNQPQHF
j_gene: TRBJ2-4; abundance: -; len: 15; v_gene: TRBV4-2; d_gene: -; CDR3nt: TGTGCCAGCAGCGTTGCAGGGTTAGCCAAAAACATTCAGTACTTC; CDR3aa: CASSVAGLAKNIQYF
j_gene: TRBJ2-3; abundance: -; len: 15; v_gene: TRBV7-3; d_gene: -; CDR3nt: TGTGCCAGCAGGCTCGGGGGAACTAGCACAGATACGCAGTATTTT; CDR3aa: CASRLGGTSTDTQYF
j_gene: TRBJ1-2; abundance: -; len: 12; v_gene: TRBV28; d_gene: -; CDR3nt: TGTGCCAGCCATGTATCCGGGCCACCTACAACCTTC; CDR3aa: CASHVSGPPTTF
j_gene: TRBJ2-2; abundance: once; len: 14; v_gene: TRBV5-1; d_gene: TRBD2; CDR3nt: TGCGCCAGCAGCAACGGGAGGGCCGACGGGGAGCTGTTTTTT; CDR3aa: CASSNGRADGELFF
j_gene: TRBJ2-7; abundance: -; len: 15; v_gene: TRBV6-6; d_gene: -; CDR3nt: TGTGCCAGCACTCCCGCGCTCCGGTCATACTACGAGCAGTACTTC; CDR3aa: CASTPALRSYYEQYF
j_gene: TRBJ2-7; abundance: -; len: 14; v_gene: TRBV29-1; d_gene: -; CDR3nt: TGCAGCGGCTCAACAGGGGAGGTCTCCTACGAGCAGTACTTC; CDR3aa: CSGSTGEVSYEQYF
j_gene: TRBJ2-3; abundance: -; len: 17; v_gene: TRBV7-8; d_gene: -; CDR3nt: TGTGCCAGCAGCTTAGTTAGAGGGTGGGATTACACAGATACGCAGTATTTT; CDR3aa: CASSLVRGWDYTDTQYF
j_gene: TRBJ1-4; abundance: -; len: 16; v_gene: TRBV5-1; d_gene: TRBD1; CDR3nt: TGCGCCAGCAGCTTGGGGGCAGGGGGCGCATGGGAAAAACTGTTTTTT; CDR3aa: CASSLGAGGAWEKLFF
j_gene: TRBJ2-1; abundance: once; len: 12; v_gene: TRBV29-1; d_gene: -; CDR3nt: TGCAGCGTTGAAGTCCTGAGGAATGAGCAGTTCTTC; CDR3aa: CSVEVLRNEQFF
j_gene: TRBJ2-1; abundance: once; len: 14; v_gene: TRBV29-1; d_gene: -; CDR3nt: TGCAGCGTGGCTTCTCGGGTGTTGGCCAATGAGCAGTTCTTC; CDR3aa: CSVASRVLANEQFF
j_gene: TRBJ2-7; abundance: -; len: 15; v_gene: TRBV6-6; d_gene: TRBD2; CDR3nt: TGTGCCAGCAGTTACCCGGCGGGAGAACGCTACGAGCAGTACTTC; CDR3aa: CASSYPAGERYEQYF
j_gene: TRBJ1-2; abundance: once; len: 16; v_gene: TRBV19; d_gene: TRBD1; CDR3nt: TGTGCCAGTATGGGGGCGAGGGGGCAGACTAGAACTGGCTACACCTTC; CDR3aa: CASMGARGQTRTGYTF
j_gene: TRBJ2-1; abundance: few; len: 18; v_gene: TRBV28; d_gene: -; CDR3nt: TGTGCCAGCAGCCCATTCCGCCCTCGACGGAGCTCCTACAATGAGCAGTTCTTC; CDR3aa: CASSPFRPRRSSYNEQFF
j_gene: TRBJ2-7; abundance: -; len: 13; v_gene: TRBV11-2; d_gene: -; CDR3nt: TGTGCCAGCAGCTCGGGGCGGCTTTCCGAGCAGTACTTC; CDR3aa: CASSSGRLSEQYF
j_gene: TRBJ1-2; abundance: -; len: 16; v_gene: TRBV15; d_gene: -; CDR3nt: TGTGCCACCAGCAGAGTGGAAGGAGGCGGGCACTATGGCTACACCTTC; CDR3aa: CATSRVEGGGHYGYTF
j_gene: TRBJ1-2; abundance: -; len: 13; v_gene: TRBV27; d_gene: TRBD1; CDR3nt: TGTGCCAGCGGACAGGGTGGCTCTGGAGGCTACACCTTC; CDR3aa: CASGQGGSGGYTF
j_gene: TRBJ2-4; abundance: -; len: 16; v_gene: TRBV28; d_gene: -; CDR3nt: TGTGCCAGCAGTCGCGGAGTTAATAGGGCCAAAAACATTCAGTACTTC; CDR3aa: CASSRGVNRAKNIQYF
j_gene: TRBJ2-1; abundance: -; len: 17; v_gene: TRBV18; d_gene: TRBD2; CDR3nt: TGTGCCAGCTCACAACAAACCGGGACTAGCGGGAGTTATGAGCAGTTCTTC; CDR3aa: CASSQQTGTSGSYEQFF
j_gene: TRBJ1-2; abundance: -; len: 18; v_gene: TRBV4-2; d_gene: TRBD1; CDR3nt: TGTGCCAGCAGCCAAGAGGGACAGGGTTCTTGGGCAAACTATGGCTACACCTTC; CDR3aa: CASSQEGQGSWANYGYTF
j_gene: TRBJ2-7; abundance: -; len: 15; v_gene: TRBV6-5; d_gene: TRBD1; CDR3nt: TGTGCCAGCAGTTCCTTCGACAGGGGGTCCTACGAGCAGTACTTC; CDR3aa: CASSSFDRGSYEQYF
j_gene: TRBJ2-7; abundance: -; len: 15; v_gene: TRBV6-5; d_gene: TRBD2; CDR3nt: TGTGCCAGCAGTTACTCGCGCGGGAGCTCCTACGAGCAGTACTTC; CDR3aa: CASSYSRGSSYEQYF
j_gene: TRBJ2-7; abundance: -; len: 16; v_gene: TRBV10-3; d_gene: -; CDR3nt: TGTGCCACCAAAGGAGGTTTAGCGACCAACCCCTACGAGCAGTACTTC; CDR3aa: CATKGGLATNPYEQYF
j_gene: TRBJ2-5; abundance: -; len: 16; v_gene: TRBV2; d_gene: TRBD2; CDR3nt: TGTGCCAGCAGTCCTCGACTAGCGGGAGGGAGAGAGACCCAGTACTTC; CDR3aa: CASSPRLAGGRETQYF
j_gene: TRBJ2-5; abundance: -; len: 13; v_gene: TRBV6-6; d_gene: -; CDR3nt: TGTGCCAGCAGCCCAGTCGGGCAAGAGACCCAGTACTTC; CDR3aa: CASSPVGQETQYF
j_gene: TRBJ2-7; abundance: -; len: 13; v_gene: TRBV27; d_gene: -; CDR3nt: TGTGCCAGCAGTTCCGGTCCCCGGTACGAGCAGTACTTC; CDR3aa: CASSSGPRYEQYF
j_gene: TRBJ2-7; abundance: -; len: 16; v_gene: TRBV27; d_gene: TRBD2; CDR3nt: TGTGCCAGCACCTACCCAAGCGGGAGCGACTCCTACGAGCAGTACTTC; CDR3aa: CASTYPSGSDSYEQYF
j_gene: TRBJ2-7; abundance: -; len: 15; v_gene: TRBV6-5; d_gene: -; CDR3nt: TGTGCCAGCAGTGCCATCCGGGACGGATCCTACGAGCAGTACTTC; CDR3aa: CASSAIRDGSYEQYF
j_gene: TRBJ2-7; abundance: -; len: 15; v_gene: TRBV6-1; d_gene: TRBD2; CDR3nt: TGTGCCAGCAGGGGGGAGCGGGAGGGCCTCAACGAGCAGTACTTC; CDR3aa: CASRGEREGLNEQYF
j_gene: TRBJ2-5; abundance: -; len: 15; v_gene: TRBV7-3; d_gene: -; CDR3nt: TGTGCCAGCAGCTTAATGGCTGGATTCCAAGAGACCCAGTACTTC; CDR3aa: CASSLMAGFQETQYF
j_gene: TRBJ2-7; abundance: -; len: 14; v_gene: TRBV4-1; d_gene: -; CDR3nt: TGCGCCAGCAGCCCGCGAGAGGTCACCTACGAGCAGTACTTC; CDR3aa: CASSPREVTYEQYF
j_gene: TRBJ1-3; abundance: -; len: 16; v_gene: TRBV5-4; d_gene: -; CDR3nt: TGTGCCAGCAGCCTACCGGGCCCTTGGTCTGGAAACACCATATATTTT; CDR3aa: CASSLPGPWSGNTIYF
j_gene: TRBJ1-5; abundance: -; len: 13; v_gene: TRBV18; d_gene: -; CDR3nt: TGTGCCAGCTCATCGCAGGGGAACCAGCCCCAGCATTTT; CDR3aa: CASSSQGNQPQHF
j_gene: TRBJ1-6; abundance: -; len: 15; v_gene: TRBV5-6; d_gene: TRBD1; CDR3nt: TGTGCCAGCAGCGCCGGGACAGGGCGTAATTCACCCCTCCACTTT; CDR3aa: CASSAGTGRNSPLHF
j_gene: TRBJ2-7; abundance: -; len: 12; v_gene: TRBV11-1; d_gene: -; CDR3nt: TGTGCCAGCAGCCCACAGTCCTACGAGCAGTACTTC; CDR3aa: CASSPQSYEQYF
j_gene: TRBJ2-7; abundance: -; len: 13; v_gene: TRBV10-3; d_gene: -; CDR3nt: TGTGCCATCAGTGAGGGGGGCCACTACGAGCAGTACTTC; CDR3aa: CAISEGGHYEQYF